This passage covers 14 T cell receptor beta chains from one sample sequenced in a study of tumor-infiltrating lymphocytes in oesophageal squamous cell carcinoma. MiXCR, applied by TCRdb to the PCR reads, yields one record per CDR3 protein. The sample comprises 15,000 to 20,000 distinct CDR3 sequences, about 40% of which are singletons, and approximately 41% rests with the top ten. Sample: blood. Receptors were obtained from a female donor with esophageal squamous cell carcinoma.

This clonotype was picked up many times. A much larger clonotype is one base distant, so this may be a read error. The V and J genes are TRBV7-6 and TRBJ2-5; D ambiguous. V lost 2 bases to trimming and J lost 11 bases, with 15 bases between them. The CDR3 is 13 amino acids. From germline, CDR1 is SGHVS and CDR2 FNYEAQ. The CDR3 nucleotides are TGTGCCAGCAGCTTAACCAGATACAATGAGCAGTACTTC. It yields the protein CASSLTRYNEQYF.

This clonotype qualifies as medium-sized. The gene calls are TRBV7-9 and TRBJ2-1, with TRBD2 matching 14 bases. Trimming cost V 6 bases and J 5 bases; bases outside gene matches: 3. This CDR3 comprises 15 residues. The germline V gene encodes CDR1 SEHNR and CDR2 FQNEAQ (reference sequence). As DNA, the CDR3 is TGTGCCAGCAGAAAGGGACTAGCGGGAGACAATGAGCAGTTCTTC. Translated, it gives CASRKGLAGDNEQFF.

This clonotype was counted a few times. This may be a read error: a much more frequent sequence differs by one nucleotide. This chain connects TRBV4-3 to TRBJ2-7; D call uncertain. The CDR3 consists of 12 residues. Deletions cut 3 bases from V and 8 bases from J, with 11 bases between. The V gene's germline CDR1 is LGHNA and CDR2 YSLEER. CDR3 DNA: TGCGCCAGCAGCCAGGCTGGGCGCCAGCAGTACTTC. It codes for CASSQAGRQQYF.

This clonotype has ten or more counts. This chain links TRBV24-1 with TRBJ1-2; D not resolved. Trimming took off 5 bases at V and 2 bases at J, with 11 bases between the two ends. Germline CDR1 and CDR2: KGHDR and SFDVKD. This CDR3 spans 14 amino acids. CDR3 coding DNA: TGTGCCACCAGTGCTGTCGGGAGCAACTATGGCTACACCTTC. It is translated as CATSAVGSNYGYTF.

This chain connects TRBV11-2 to TRBJ1-4, with D uncertain. The CDR3 sequence is 15 residues long. Germline loops: CDR1 SGHAT, CDR2 FQNNGV. Trimming stripped 0 bases from V and 8 bases from J, with 13 bases between. The CDR3: CASSLEGKGGEKLFF. The CDR3 nucleotides read TGTGCCAGCAGCTTAGAGGGAAAGGGAGGGGAAAAACTGTTTTTT.

This clonotype appeared many times. The genes are TRBV7-9 and TRBJ2-2, with D possibly being TRBD2 (6 bases). This CDR3 is built from 16 residues. V shed 3 bases and J shed 0 bases, with 11 bases lying between them. CDR1 and CDR2 from the germline V gene are SEHNR and FQNEAQ (reference sequence). The CDR3 region is CASSFGAGTNTGELFF. Here the CDR3 DNA reads TGTGCCAGCAGCTTTGGAGCGGGCACGAACACCGGGGAGCTGTTTTTT.

This clonotype occurred many times. The chain links TRBV5-4 to TRBJ2-5, with 11 bases lining up with TRBD2. The V segment lost 0 bases and the J segment 3 bases; nucleotides outside the gene matches: 1. The CDR3 totals 15 residues. Germline V gene lookup returns CDR1 SGHNT and CDR2 YYREEE (reference sequence). CDR3 amino acids: CASSLGGLAEETQYF. Here the CDR3 DNA reads TGTGCCAGCAGCTTGGGGGGACTAGCGGAAGAGACCCAGTACTTC.

This clonotype turned up a few times. The V and J genes are TRBV12-3 or TRBV12-4 and TRBJ1-4; TRBD1 matches 8 bases. Trimming at V came to 6 bases and at J to 5 bases, leaving 8 bases not matched to a gene. The CDR3 sequence is 15 residues long. CDR3 bases: TGTGCCAGCAGCTCGACAGGGGCCTTAAATGAAAAACTGTTTTTT. Translated: CASSSTGALNEKLFF.

For this clonotype: Without the conserved terminal phenylalanine or tryptophan, this CDR3 likely stems from a read error. The limits of the CDR3 on the DNA are not certain, so only TCRdb's listed CDR3 is given. V gene TRBV6-1 combines with J gene TRBJ2-7; TRBD1, the D gene given by the table, was not confirmed from the DNA. Both ends counted, the CDR3 spans 17 residues. The germline V gene has CDR1 MNHNS and CDR2 SASEGT. CDR3 in amino acids: CASREWTGANYGYTFGS.

The CDR3, as DNA: TGTGCCAGCAGCGAGGGACAGGGCCGGACAGATACGCAGTATTTT. Amino acids: CASSEGQGRTDTQYF. The chain carries TRBV7-8 and TRBJ2-3; 9 nucleotides align to TRBD1. The V gene end was trimmed by 5 bases and the J gene end by 3 bases; junction bases not matched to a gene: 6. CDR3 length equals 15 residues. CDR1 and CDR2 from the germline V gene are SGHVS and FQNEAQ.

Note on this clonotype: An end of the junction does not agree with germline; a read error may underlie this. The CDR3 coding sequence is TGTGCCAGCAGCACCCCCGGGCACAGCGTCAACGAGCAGTACTTC. Its translation is CASSTPGHSVNEQYF. V and J are TRBV4-1 and TRBJ2-5; no clear D gene. The better agreement between TRBJ2-7 and the DNA end casts doubt on the J call. Germline V gene lookup returns CDR1 MGHRA and CDR2 YSYEKL. The CDR3 spans 15 residues.

This chain uses TRBV15 with TRBJ2-7; possibly TRBD2 for D (6 bases). This CDR3 comprises 14 residues. V gave up 4 bases and J gave up 3 bases, with 13 bases separating them. The germline V gene has CDR1 LNHNV and CDR2 YYDKDF (reference sequence). The CDR3 DNA reads as TGTGCCACCAGCACGGCGGGACGAGTCTACGAGCAGTACTTC. Amino acids: CATSTAGRVYEQYF.

This rearrangement joins TRBV11-1 to TRBJ2-3; D is perhaps TRBD1 or TRBD2 (6 bases each). Judging by the DNA end, TRBJ2-5 fits better; the J call may be wrong. This CDR3 is 13 amino acids long. Per germline, CDR1 SGHAT and CDR2 FQDESV (reference sequence). This CDR3 reads CASSRWGAGTQYF. CDR3 coding DNA: TGTGCCAGCAGCCGATGGGGGGCGGGGACCCAGTACTTC.

This clonotype was recorded at least ten times. One end of the junction varies from germline; a read error may be responsible. The chain has TRBV7-7 and TRBJ2-7; a possible D gene is TRBD1 (5 bases). The germline V gene has CDR1 SSHAT and CDR2 FNYEAQ (reference sequence). The CDR3 sequence is 13 residues long. CDR3 DNA sequence: TGTGCTAGCAGCCATGGGGCTTTCGGTGAGCAGTACTTC. It yields the protein CASSHGAFGEQYF.